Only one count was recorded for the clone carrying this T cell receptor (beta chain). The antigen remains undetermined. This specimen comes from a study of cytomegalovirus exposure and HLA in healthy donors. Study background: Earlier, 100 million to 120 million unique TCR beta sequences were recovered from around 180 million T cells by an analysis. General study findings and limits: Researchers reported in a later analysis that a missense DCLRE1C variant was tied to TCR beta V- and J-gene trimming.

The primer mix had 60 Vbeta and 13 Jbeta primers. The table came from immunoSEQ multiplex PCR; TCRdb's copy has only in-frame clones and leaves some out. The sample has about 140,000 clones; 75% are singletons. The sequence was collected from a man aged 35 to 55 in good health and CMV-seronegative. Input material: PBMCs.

The CDR3 sequence is CASSPVVGQGFFAGGYTF. The CDR3 DNA is TGTGCCAGCTCACCTGTCGTCGGACAGGGTTTTTTCGCGGGGGGCTACACCTTC. This chain uses TRBV18 with TRBJ1-2; 8 positions agree with TRBD1. The CDR3 is made up of 18 amino acids. After removal of 3 bases from V and 8 bases from J, the junction contained 20 bases not matched to a gene. Germline lookup yields CDR1 KGHSH and CDR2 LQKENI.